The source of this T cell receptor beta chain is a study of kidney transplant recipient with SARS-CoV-2 infection. The CDR3 runs 17 residues. This clonotype turned up a few times. TCRdb recomputed calls from the reads with MiXCR, one row per CDR3 protein. The sample includes 250,000 or so distinct CDR3 sequences, more than 25% of them seen just once. This clonotype was obtained from a young adult male patient who had COVID-19 and was a kidney transplant recipient. Some T cells may be supplied by the graft donor. The material sequenced was a blood sample, taken at baseline and on approximately day 120 from a kidney transplant recipient. The chain recombines TRBV21-1 with TRBJ2-3. TRBV21-1 is deemed a pseudogene. The CDR3 sequence is CASSVTVATVMQDTQYF. The DNA for the CDR3 is TGTGCCAGCAGCGTAACCGTAGCTACAGTCATGCAAGATACGCAGTATTTT.